These 22 T cell receptor beta chains came from one sample sequenced in a study of blood T cell repertoires in COVID-19. Method: immunoSEQ multiplex PCR; TCRdb's copy keeps in-frame clones and lacks some. In the table there are around 250,000 clones, roughly 85% of which are singletons. Sequences were obtained from peripheral blood. Receptor source: a woman aged 18-29 years with acute or convalescent COVID-19.

The CDR3 sequence: CASSKPGLGNEQFF. In nucleotides, the CDR3 is TGTGCCAGTAGTAAACCGGGACTAGGCAATGAGCAGTTCTTC. V and J are TRBV19 and TRBJ2-1; 8 nucleotides match TRBD2. CDR3 size: 14 residues. Trimming at V came to 4 bases and at J to 6 bases, leaving 5 bases not matched to a gene. Germline V gene sequence: CDR1 LNHDA, CDR2 SQIVND (reference sequence).

A few counts support this clone. J is TRBJ2-7 and V is TRBV28, with 11 bases fitting TRBD2. Looked up from germline, CDR1 is MDHEN and CDR2 is SYDVKM. The CDR3 has 16 amino acids. The ends lost 4 bases at V and 4 bases at J; junction bases unmatched: 9. The CDR3 bases are TGTGCCAGCAGTTCCTTTACTAGCGGGAGTTATTACGAGCAGTACTTC. It specifies CASSSFTSGSYYEQYF.

This clone was observed a few times. The chain combines TRBV6-5 with TRBJ2-7; D ambiguous. Trimming removed 7 bases from V and 3 bases from J, with 7 bases in between. The CDR3 is made up of 11 amino acids. CDR1 and CDR2 (germline): MNHEY, SVGAGI. The CDR3 DNA is TGTGCCAGCACCCAGAACTACGAGCAGTACTTC. Protein sequence: CASTQNYEQYF.

This chain uses TRBV24-1 with TRBJ2-3; 8 bases fit TRBD2. The germline CDR1 and CDR2 sequences are KGHDR and SFDVKD. The CDR3 length is 16 residues. V trimming: 3 bases; J trimming: 2 bases; junction bases outside the gene matches: 6. The CDR3 region is CATSDVVAGITDTQYF. Written as DNA, the CDR3 is TGTGCCACCAGTGATGTGGTAGCGGGAATCACAGATACGCAGTATTTT.

This clone is a singleton in its sample. The V gene is TRBV4-1, the J gene TRBJ1-1; 7 nucleotides agree with TRBD1. The CDR3 spans 16 residues. Trimming at V came to 0 bases and at J to 7 bases, leaving 11 bases not matched to a gene. CDR1 is MGHRA, CDR2 YSYEKL, per germline. The CDR3 nucleotides are TGCGCCAGCAGCCAAGATTGGTCGGGCAGGGGGGATGAAGCTTTCTTT. As protein: CASSQDWSGRGDEAFF.

The chain uses TRBV27 and TRBJ1-3; D call uncertain. Looked up from germline, CDR1 is MNHEY and CDR2 is SMNVEV (reference sequence). CDR3 length equals 14 residues. The V gene lost 6 bases and the J gene lost 1 base, with 10 bases spanning the gap. The CDR3 here is CASRDLGSGNTIYF. DNA of the CDR3: TGTGCCAGCAGGGACTTGGGATCTGGAAACACCATATATTTT.

The gene calls are TRBV3-1 (or the pseudogene TRBV3-2) and TRBJ2-2, with 13 bases lining up with TRBD2. Trimming took 4 bases from V and 2 from J; bases not matched to a gene: 4. The V gene's germline CDR1 is LGHDT and CDR2 YNNKEL (reference sequence). The CDR3 totals 17 residues. CDR3 residues: CASSRTSGRFNTGELFF. CDR3 nucleotides: TGTGCCAGCAGCCGGACTAGCGGGAGATTTAACACCGGGGAGCTGTTTTTT.

The chain combines TRBV6-1 with TRBJ1-1; D perhaps matches TRBD1 (5 bases). V was clipped by 3 bases and J by 3 bases, with 8 bases between them. Germline loops: CDR1 MNHNS, CDR2 SASEGT. The CDR3 extends over 13 amino acids. CDR3 amino acids: CASSDTGDTEAFF. CDR3 DNA: TGTGCCAGCAGTGATACGGGGGACACTGAAGCTTTCTTT.

This clone was seen just once. The DNA of the CDR3 is TGTGCCAGCAGTTTGCCATCACTAGCGGGAGCACTAACCGGGGAGCTGTTTTTT. Translation: CASSLPSLAGALTGELFF. The chain carries TRBV27 and TRBJ2-2, with TRBD2 identical over 11 bases. The CDR3 spans 18 residues. From germline, CDR1 is MNHEY and CDR2 SMNVEV (reference sequence). Trimming at V came to 3 bases and at J to 5 bases, leaving 11 bases not matched to a gene.

The CDR3 loop is CASSPTGGYYGYTF. The CDR3 region has the DNA TGTGCCAGCAGTCCGACAGGGGGCTACTATGGCTACACCTTC. The rearrangement uses TRBV27 and TRBJ1-2; TRBD1 aligns across 10 bases. The germline CDR1 and CDR2 sequences are MNHEY and SMNVEV (reference sequence). This CDR3 region has 14 residues. V dropped 5 bases and J dropped 3; count of bases not matched to a gene: 3.

The chain has TRBV27 and TRBJ1-6; no clear D gene. CDR1 is MNHEY, CDR2 SMNVEV, per germline (reference sequence). The CDR3 is 15 residues long. V lost 6 bases, J lost 7 bases, and 16 bases lay in between. The CDR3 loop reads CASSLVAFPNSPLHF. The CDR3 DNA follows: TGTGCCAGCAGCCTAGTGGCCTTTCCAAATTCACCCCTCCACTTT.

This clone has a single count. The V call is TRBV5-3, the J call TRBJ2-7; 12 bases are a match to TRBD2. TRBV5-3 has ORF status, its function being uncertain. The ends lost 3 bases at V and 0 bases at J; junction bases unmatched: 1. The CDR3 contains 15 residues. CDR3 amino acids: CARSWTSGISYEQYF. The CDR3 DNA follows: TGTGCCAGAAGCTGGACTAGCGGGATCTCCTACGAGCAGTACTTC.

This chain links TRBV19 with TRBJ1-1, with TRBD1 identical over 7 bases. The V segment lost 3 bases and the J segment 6 bases; nucleotides outside the gene matches: 16. This CDR3 is built from 17 residues. CDR1 and CDR2 from the germline V gene are LNHDA and SQIVND (reference sequence). The CDR3 is CASSIPGQEQWDPEAFF. In nucleotides, the CDR3 is TGTGCCAGTAGTATTCCCGGACAGGAACAATGGGACCCTGAAGCTTTCTTT. Complete variable domain (other parts from reference TRBV19 and TRBJ1-1): DGGITQSPKYLFRKEGQNVTLSCEQNLNHDAMYWYRQDPGQGLRLIYYSQIVNDFQKGDIAEGYSVSREKKESFPLTVTSAQKNPTAFYLCASSIPGQEQWDPEAFFGQGTRLTVV.

A note on this clone: This same CDR3 is encoded by further DNA sequences in the sample. The J gene is TRBJ2-6, the V gene TRBV30; tentatively, D is TRBD1 (6 bases). The CDR3 length is 15 residues. Trimming took off 0 bases at V and 1 base at J, with 7 bases between the two ends. CDR1 and CDR2 (germline): GTSNPN, SVGIG (reference sequence). In DNA, the CDR3 is TGTGCCTGGAGTGTAGGGGGTTCTGGGGCCAACGTCCTGACTTTC. Translated, it gives CAWSVGGSGANVLTF.

The rearrangement links TRBV7-6 to TRBJ2-7; D is possibly TRBD2 (6 bases). V was trimmed by 5 bases and J by 0 bases, leaving 14 bases between them. Germline V gene lookup returns CDR1 SGHVS and CDR2 FNYEAQ. The CDR3 is made up of 15 amino acids. This chain's CDR3 is CASSLDGRSSYEQYF. The DNA for the CDR3 is TGTGCCAGCAGCCTGGATGGGAGGAGCTCCTACGAGCAGTACTTC.

The chain is built from TRBV5-4 and TRBJ2-3, with D unresolved. The V gene's germline CDR1 is SGHNT and CDR2 YYREEE (reference sequence). Trimming took 0 bases from V and 6 from J, leaving 20 bases between them. CDR3 size: 17 residues. CDR3 protein: CASSLDLFTRPQDTQYF. The CDR3 DNA reads TGTGCCAGCAGCTTGGACCTCTTTACGCGCCCACAGGATACGCAGTATTTT.

The genes are TRBV19 and TRBJ1-1; D unclear. V was shortened by 6 bases and J by 6 bases, with 8 bases between the two germline ends. Germline V gene data show CDR1 as LNHDA and CDR2 as SQIVND (reference sequence). The CDR3 is made up of 11 amino acids. The CDR3: CASRESAEAFF. The DNA for the CDR3 is TGTGCCAGTAGGGAGTCGGCTGAAGCTTTCTTT.

The rearrangement links TRBV6-5 to TRBJ1-1; 7 bases map to TRBD1. Germline V gene sequence: CDR1 MNHEY, CDR2 SVGAGI. This CDR3 has 16 residues. V lost 2 bases and J lost 0; bases outside the gene matches: 6. CDR3 residues: CASSYMTGRMNTEAFF. As DNA, the CDR3 is TGTGCCAGCAGTTACATGACAGGGAGGATGAACACTGAAGCTTTCTTT.

J is TRBJ2-1 and V is TRBV6-1; D not resolved. Germline V CDR1 and CDR2: MNHNS, SASEGT. Trimming shortened V by 2 bases and J by 2 bases, and 4 bases separated the two germline ends. This CDR3 contains 13 residues. CDR3 in DNA: TGTGCCAGCAGTGAACAAACCTACAATGAGCAGTTCTTC. As protein: CASSEQTYNEQFF.

A single count supports this clone. This chain uses TRBV4-2 with TRBJ1-6, with 8 bases matching TRBD1. The V gene's germline CDR1 is LGHNA and CDR2 YNFKEQ. Trimming removed 2 bases from V and 11 bases from J; junction bases left unmatched: 14. There are 17 residues in the CDR3. CDR3 sequence: CASSQYPGQVAGAPLHF. The CDR3 DNA reads as TGTGCCAGCAGCCAATATCCGGGACAGGTGGCCGGCGCACCCCTCCACTTT.

The V gene is TRBV19, the J gene TRBJ1-5, with D maybe TRBD1 (5 bases). V lost 5 bases and J lost 0, with 14 bases in between. The length of the CDR3 is 16 residues. Germline CDR1 LNHDA, CDR2 SQIVND (reference sequence). CDR3 in DNA: TGTGCCAGTAGTGCCGCGACAGCCCCTAGCAATCAGCCCCAGCATTTT. Encoded protein: CASSAATAPSNQPQHF. The complete variable domain, with remaining parts taken from reference TRBV19 and TRBJ1-5, reads DGGITQSPKYLFRKEGQNVTLSCEQNLNHDAMYWYRQDPGQGLRLIYYSQIVNDFQKGDIAEGYSVSREKKESFPLTVTSAQKNPTAFYLCASSAATAPSNQPQHFGDGTRLSIL.

This clone was seen only a few times. This rearrangement joins TRBV7-8 to TRBJ2-5; D is ambiguous. CDR1 is SGHVS, CDR2 FQNEAQ, per germline. The V end was cut by 5 bases, the J end by 0 bases, with 10 bases between. The CDR3 loop spans 14 amino acids. CDR3 nucleotide sequence: TGTGCCAGCAGCCCCGAGATGTACCAAGAGACCCAGTACTTC. Encoded protein: CASSPEMYQETQYF.